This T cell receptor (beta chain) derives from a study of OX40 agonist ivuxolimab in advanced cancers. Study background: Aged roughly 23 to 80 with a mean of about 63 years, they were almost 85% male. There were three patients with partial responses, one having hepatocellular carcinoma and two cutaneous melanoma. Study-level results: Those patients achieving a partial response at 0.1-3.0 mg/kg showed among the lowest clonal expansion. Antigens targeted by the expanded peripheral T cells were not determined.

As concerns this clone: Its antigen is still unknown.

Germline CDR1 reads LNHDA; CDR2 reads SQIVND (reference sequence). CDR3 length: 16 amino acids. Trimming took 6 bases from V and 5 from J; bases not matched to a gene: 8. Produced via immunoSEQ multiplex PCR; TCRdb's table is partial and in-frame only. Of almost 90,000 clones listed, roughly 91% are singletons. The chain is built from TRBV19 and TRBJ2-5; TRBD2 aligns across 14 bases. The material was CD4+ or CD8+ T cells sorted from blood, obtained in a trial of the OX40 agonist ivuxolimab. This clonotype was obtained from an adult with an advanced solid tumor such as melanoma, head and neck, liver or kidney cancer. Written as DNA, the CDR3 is TGTGCCAGTAGAGGGACTAGCGGGGGCACCGGGGAGACCCAGTACTTC. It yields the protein CASRGTSGGTGETQYF.